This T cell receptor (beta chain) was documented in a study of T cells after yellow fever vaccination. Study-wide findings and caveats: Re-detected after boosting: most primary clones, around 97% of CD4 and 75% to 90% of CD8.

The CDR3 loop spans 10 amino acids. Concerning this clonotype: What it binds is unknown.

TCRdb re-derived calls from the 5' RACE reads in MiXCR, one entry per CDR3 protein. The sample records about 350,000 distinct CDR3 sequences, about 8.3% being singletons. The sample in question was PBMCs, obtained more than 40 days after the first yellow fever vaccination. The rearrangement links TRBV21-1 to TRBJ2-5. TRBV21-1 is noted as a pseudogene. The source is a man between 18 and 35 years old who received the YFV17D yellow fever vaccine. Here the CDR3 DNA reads TGTGCCAGCAGCTTGGGGACCCAGTACTTC. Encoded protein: CASSLGTQYF.